These T cell receptor beta chains were read from a single sample in a study of cytomegalovirus exposure and HLA in healthy donors. TCRdb keeps only in-frame clones here, not all; method: immunoSEQ multiplex PCR. The sample includes 50,000 or so clones, approximately 80% of them seen just once. Sequencing used PBMCs. The receptors were gathered from a female donor in good health and CMV-seronegative. Both conserved end residues are part of each CDR3. Fields, in order: J gene, clone size, D gene, V gene, CDR3 protein, CDR3 DNA. A D gene is named only where the DNA matches it firmly. Part of the rows lack a size; the others show once, few, many or a class for expanded clones.

TRBJ1-5 | few | TRBD1 | TRBV6-5 | CASRGLGTGNQPQHF | TGTGCCAGCAGGGGCCTTGGGACAGGCAATCAGCCCCAGCATTTT
TRBJ1-2 | NA | NA | TRBV28 | CASSSLGEYTF | TGTGCCAGCAGCTCGCTAGGCGAGTACACCTTC
TRBJ1-1 | NA | NA | TRBV15 | CATSRGFRGAADTEAFF | TGTGCCACCAGCAGAGGGTTTCGGGGGGCCGCGGACACTGAAGCTTTCTTT
TRBJ1-5 | NA | NA | TRBV6-5 | CASSGTGWGQPQHF | TGTGCCAGCAGTGGTACAGGCTGGGGTCAGCCCCAGCATTTT
TRBJ2-5 | NA | TRBD1 | TRBV7-9 | CASSLFAGGETQYF | TGTGCCAGCAGCTTATTCGCAGGGGGAGAGACCCAGTACTTC
TRBJ2-7 | NA | TRBD1 | TRBV14 | CASSLQGAYEQYF | TGTGCCAGCAGCCTTCAGGGGGCCTACGAGCAGTACTTC
TRBJ2-5 | NA | NA | TRBV5-1 | CASSLGFAGLETQYF | TGCGCCAGCAGCTTGGGGTTCGCAGGGTTGGAGACCCAGTACTTC
TRBJ1-2 | NA | NA | TRBV9 | CASSVGADEIYGYTF | TGTGCCAGCAGCGTAGGGGCAGATGAAATCTATGGCTACACCTTC
TRBJ2-3 | few | TRBD1 | TRBV19 | CASFSGQGTDTQYF | TGTGCCAGCTTTTCGGGACAGGGCACAGATACGCAGTATTTT
TRBJ1-4 | few | NA | TRBV2 | CASSEQGSTNEKLFF | TGTGCCAGCAGTGAGCAGGGGTCAACTAATGAAAAACTGTTTTTT
TRBJ1-2 | NA | TRBD1 | TRBV6-5 | CASSYSRQGNGYTF | TGTGCCAGCAGTTACTCCAGACAGGGCAATGGCTACACCTTC
TRBJ1-2 | NA | NA | TRBV11-1 | CASSSQTGDYGYTF | TGTGCCAGCAGCTCTCAGACGGGTGACTATGGCTACACCTTC
TRBJ2-1 | NA | TRBD2 | TRBV4-2 | CASSQEEAGGRSEQFF | TGTGCCAGCAGCCAAGAGGAGGCGGGAGGGCGGAGTGAGCAGTTCTTC
TRBJ1-4 | NA | TRBD1 | TRBV6-5 | CASSYGTGWILFF | TGTGCCAGCAGTTACGGGACAGGGTGGATACTGTTTTTT
TRBJ1-2 | NA | TRBD1 | TRBV2 | CASMMEGGMYGYTF | TGTGCCAGCATGATGGAAGGGGGCATGTATGGCTACACCTTC
TRBJ2-3 | NA | NA | TRBV5-1 | CASSLIAADTQYF | TGCGCCAGCAGCTTAATAGCGGCAGATACGCAGTATTTT
TRBJ1-2 | NA | NA | TRBV4-3 | CASSQDRGLIGYGYTF | TGCGCCAGCAGCCAAGATCGGGGGTTAATAGGGTATGGCTACACCTTC
TRBJ2-1 | NA | TRBD2 | TRBV5-1 | CASSPDPLAGVIDEQFF | TGCGCCAGCAGCCCCGACCCCCTAGCGGGGGTCATAGATGAGCAGTTCTTC